Listed below are T cell receptor beta chains from one sample, sequenced in a study of shared clonotypes between healthy human individuals. Measured with immunoSEQ multiplex PCR; TCRdb has only the in-frame clones, and not every one. Here the sample spans millions of clones, 85% to 95% being singletons. The sequencing input was naive CD4+ T cells sorted from blood. Receptors were obtained from a man aged 18 to 29 in good health. Each CDR3 is given with its conserved first and last residue. Each record gives: V gene, clone size, CDR3 length, D gene, J gene, CDR3 protein, CDR3 DNA. A D gene is named only where the DNA matches it firmly. A row's size may be missing; if present it is once, few, many or a size class.

v_gene: TRBV4-1
abundance: .
len: 16
d_gene: .
j_gene: TRBJ1-5
CDR3aa: CASSPVGGSVNQPQHF
CDR3nt: TGCGCCAGCAGTCCGGTCGGGGGGTCAGTCAATCAGCCCCAGCATTTT

v_gene: TRBV25-1
abundance: .
len: 16
d_gene: TRBD2
j_gene: TRBJ2-3
CDR3aa: CASSDPSGRAMDTQYF
CDR3nt: TGTGCCAGCAGTGACCCTAGCGGGAGGGCCATGGATACGCAGTATTTT

v_gene: TRBV18
abundance: .
len: 12
d_gene: .
j_gene: TRBJ1-1
CDR3aa: CASSTGWGQAFF
CDR3nt: TGTGCCAGCTCAACGGGGTGGGGGCAGGCTTTCTTT

v_gene: TRBV2
abundance: .
len: 16
d_gene: .
j_gene: TRBJ2-3
CDR3aa: CASTRLTNGKTDTQYF
CDR3nt: TGTGCCAGCACCCGCCTTACCAACGGAAAGACAGATACGCAGTATTTT

v_gene: TRBV11-3
abundance: .
len: 13
d_gene: .
j_gene: TRBJ2-5
CDR3aa: CASSFDRWETQYF
CDR3nt: TGTGCCAGCAGCTTCGACAGGTGGGAGACCCAGTACTTC

v_gene: TRBV28
abundance: .
len: 13
d_gene: TRBD1
j_gene: TRBJ1-1
CDR3aa: CASSSTGVTEAFF
CDR3nt: TGTGCCAGCAGTTCCACAGGGGTCACTGAAGCTTTCTTT

v_gene: TRBV19
abundance: .
len: 13
d_gene: TRBD1
j_gene: TRBJ1-5
CDR3aa: CASIGQGHQPQHF
CDR3nt: TGTGCCAGTATAGGACAGGGTCATCAGCCCCAGCATTTT

v_gene: TRBV5-1
abundance: .
len: 12
d_gene: .
j_gene: TRBJ2-1
CDR3aa: CASSLAGNEQFF
CDR3nt: TGCGCCAGCAGCTTGGCAGGGAATGAGCAGTTCTTC

v_gene: TRBV11-3
abundance: once
len: 13
d_gene: .
j_gene: TRBJ2-5
CDR3aa: CASSSPNGETQYF
CDR3nt: TGTGCCAGCAGCTCACCAAACGGAGAGACCCAGTACTTC

v_gene: TRBV25-1
abundance: .
len: 18
d_gene: TRBD2
j_gene: TRBJ2-1
CDR3aa: CASSDSLAGNPRDNEQFF
CDR3nt: TGTGCCAGCAGTGATTCACTAGCGGGAAATCCCCGGGACAATGAGCAGTTCTTC

v_gene: TRBV30
abundance: .
len: 11
d_gene: .
j_gene: TRBJ2-7
CDR3aa: CAWSQEYEQYF
CDR3nt: TGTGCCTGGAGTCAGGAGTACGAGCAGTACTTC

v_gene: TRBV5-1
abundance: .
len: 16
d_gene: .
j_gene: TRBJ1-3
CDR3aa: CASSLERGAYGNTIYF
CDR3nt: TGCGCCAGCAGCTTGGAACGGGGCGCTTATGGAAACACCATATATTTT

v_gene: TRBV18
abundance: .
len: 15
d_gene: TRBD1
j_gene: TRBJ1-1
CDR3aa: CASSPPITGDTEAFF
CDR3nt: TGTGCCAGCTCACCGCCCATTACAGGGGATACTGAAGCTTTCTTT

v_gene: TRBV10-3
abundance: .
len: 14
d_gene: .
j_gene: TRBJ2-1
CDR3aa: CATASNGGDNEQFF
CDR3nt: TGTGCCACCGCCTCTAACGGGGGAGACAATGAGCAGTTCTTC

v_gene: TRBV7-7
abundance: .
len: 13
d_gene: TRBD2
j_gene: TRBJ2-3
CDR3aa: CASSLAGSDTQYF
CDR3nt: TGTGCTAGCAGCTTAGCGGGCTCCGATACGCAGTATTTT

v_gene: TRBV7-8
abundance: .
len: 15
d_gene: .
j_gene: TRBJ2-3
CDR3aa: CASSDSGLRTDTQYF
CDR3nt: TGTGCCAGCAGCGATAGCGGATTACGCACAGATACGCAGTATTTT

v_gene: TRBV7-9
abundance: .
len: 15
d_gene: .
j_gene: TRBJ1-2
CDR3aa: CASSQEQGRSYGYTF
CDR3nt: TGTGCCAGCAGCCAAGAACAGGGACGATCCTATGGCTACACCTTC

v_gene: TRBV15
abundance: .
len: 15
d_gene: TRBD1
j_gene: TRBJ1-1
CDR3aa: CATSRDGTGITEAFF
CDR3nt: TGTGCCACCAGCAGAGATGGGACAGGGATCACTGAAGCTTTCTTT

v_gene: TRBV4-3
abundance: .
len: 15
d_gene: .
j_gene: TRBJ1-2
CDR3aa: CASSQDLEKNYGYTF
CDR3nt: TGCGCCAGCAGCCAAGATCTAGAGAAAAACTATGGCTACACCTTC

v_gene: TRBV7-9
abundance: .
len: 15
d_gene: .
j_gene: TRBJ1-6
CDR3aa: CASSFGQSSDSPLHF
CDR3nt: TGTGCCAGCAGCTTCGGACAATCAAGCGATTCGCCCCTCCACTTT

v_gene: TRBV30
abundance: few
len: 16
d_gene: TRBD1
j_gene: TRBJ1-5
CDR3aa: CAWSVAGGGSNQPQHF
CDR3nt: TGTGCCTGGAGTGTCGCAGGGGGCGGGAGCAATCAGCCCCAGCATTTT

v_gene: TRBV15
abundance: .
len: 15
d_gene: .
j_gene: TRBJ1-2
CDR3aa: CATSRDVAANYGYTF
CDR3nt: TGTGCCACCAGCAGAGACGTTGCCGCTAACTATGGCTACACCTTC

v_gene: TRBV6-6
abundance: .
len: 15
d_gene: .
j_gene: TRBJ1-1
CDR3aa: CASSSSREGHNEAFF
CDR3nt: TGTGCCAGCAGTTCATCCAGGGAGGGGCATAATGAAGCTTTCTTT

v_gene: TRBV6-5
abundance: .
len: 14
d_gene: .
j_gene: TRBJ1-1
CDR3aa: CASSYSVRNTEAFF
CDR3nt: TGTGCCAGCAGTTACTCGGTCAGGAACACTGAAGCTTTCTTT

v_gene: TRBV19
abundance: .
len: 14
d_gene: TRBD1
j_gene: TRBJ1-2
CDR3aa: CASSTQGKAYGYTF
CDR3nt: TGTGCCAGTAGTACACAGGGGAAGGCCTATGGCTACACCTTC

v_gene: TRBV6-1
abundance: .
len: 12
d_gene: .
j_gene: TRBJ2-3
CDR3aa: CASSAIADTQYF
CDR3nt: TGTGCCAGCAGTGCAATTGCAGATACGCAGTATTTT

v_gene: TRBV18
abundance: .
len: 13
d_gene: .
j_gene: TRBJ2-7
CDR3aa: CASSPLSGNEQYF
CDR3nt: TGTGCCAGCTCACCATTGTCCGGGAACGAGCAGTACTTC

v_gene: TRBV7-9
abundance: .
len: 14
d_gene: TRBD1
j_gene: TRBJ2-5
CDR3aa: CASSPRDRVETQYF
CDR3nt: TGTGCCAGCAGCCCCCGGGACAGGGTAGAGACCCAGTACTTC

v_gene: TRBV28
abundance: .
len: 17
d_gene: .
j_gene: TRBJ1-1
CDR3aa: CASSRAGAWTPNTEAFF
CDR3nt: TGTGCCAGCAGCCGTGCCGGGGCCTGGACCCCGAACACTGAAGCTTTCTTT

v_gene: TRBV30
abundance: .
len: 14
d_gene: TRBD1
j_gene: TRBJ2-7
CDR3aa: CAWSRMDRVGEQYF
CDR3nt: TGTGCCTGGAGCCGAATGGACAGGGTGGGAGAGCAGTACTTC

v_gene: TRBV7-2
abundance: .
len: 16
d_gene: .
j_gene: TRBJ1-5
CDR3aa: CASSLDSIYSNQPQHF
CDR3nt: TGTGCCAGCAGCTTAGACAGTATTTATAGCAATCAGCCCCAGCATTTT

v_gene: TRBV6-1
abundance: once
len: 14
d_gene: TRBD2
j_gene: TRBJ2-5
CDR3aa: CASSESGGRETQYF
CDR3nt: TGTGCCAGCAGTGAATCGGGGGGGCGGGAGACCCAGTACTTC

v_gene: TRBV13
abundance: .
len: 17
d_gene: .
j_gene: TRBJ2-7
CDR3aa: CASSLGGWGPTEYEQYF
CDR3nt: TGTGCCAGCAGCTTAGGGGGTTGGGGACCGACAGAATACGAGCAGTACTTC

v_gene: TRBV5-1
abundance: .
len: 16
d_gene: TRBD2
j_gene: TRBJ2-1
CDR3aa: CASSKGLAGSYNEQFF
CDR3nt: TGCGCCAGCAGCAAAGGACTAGCGGGGTCCTACAATGAGCAGTTCTTC

v_gene: TRBV30
abundance: .
len: 12
d_gene: .
j_gene: TRBJ1-2
CDR3aa: CAWRGQGGGYTF
CDR3nt: TGTGCCTGGAGAGGGCAGGGAGGTGGCTACACCTTC

v_gene: TRBV11-2
abundance: .
len: 15
d_gene: .
j_gene: TRBJ2-7
CDR3aa: CASSLVKGRTYEQYF
CDR3nt: TGTGCCAGCAGCTTAGTAAAGGGGAGGACCTACGAGCAGTACTTC

v_gene: TRBV7-9
abundance: .
len: 15
d_gene: TRBD1
j_gene: TRBJ1-1
CDR3aa: CASSSRTGLNTEAFF
CDR3nt: TGTGCCAGCAGCTCACGGACAGGTCTGAACACTGAAGCTTTCTTT

v_gene: TRBV7-2
abundance: .
len: 14
d_gene: TRBD2
j_gene: TRBJ2-5
CDR3aa: CASSLSAGEETQYF
CDR3nt: TGTGCCAGCAGCTTAAGCGCGGGAGAGGAGACCCAGTACTTC

v_gene: TRBV6-5
abundance: many
len: 12
d_gene: .
j_gene: TRBJ1-2
CDR3aa: CASSYRGYGYTF
CDR3nt: TGTGCCAGCAGTTACAGGGGCTATGGCTACACCTTC

v_gene: TRBV28
abundance: .
len: 12
d_gene: .
j_gene: TRBJ2-1
CDR3aa: CASSLQGNEQFF
CDR3nt: TGTGCCAGCAGTTTACAGGGAAATGAGCAGTTCTTC

v_gene: TRBV30
abundance: .
len: 16
d_gene: .
j_gene: TRBJ2-7
CDR3aa: CAWSVPSFTVAYEQYF
CDR3nt: TGTGCCTGGAGTGTACCCTCATTTACAGTAGCCTACGAGCAGTACTTC

v_gene: TRBV4-1
abundance: .
len: 14
d_gene: TRBD1
j_gene: TRBJ2-7
CDR3aa: CASSQRQGAYEQYF
CDR3nt: TGCGCCAGCAGCCAGAGACAGGGGGCCTACGAGCAGTACTTC

v_gene: TRBV2
abundance: .
len: 12
d_gene: .
j_gene: TRBJ1-6
CDR3aa: CASSVEDSPLHF
CDR3nt: TGTGCCAGCAGTGTTGAGGATTCACCCCTCCACTTT

v_gene: TRBV6-5
abundance: .
len: 14
d_gene: .
j_gene: TRBJ2-7
CDR3aa: CASNLDNASGEQYF
CDR3nt: TGTGCCAGCAACTTGGACAACGCGTCAGGGGAGCAGTACTTC

v_gene: TRBV5-4
abundance: .
len: 16
d_gene: TRBD1
j_gene: TRBJ1-3
CDR3aa: CASSLNRGLSGNTIYF
CDR3nt: TGTGCCAGCAGCTTGAACAGGGGGCTCTCTGGAAACACCATATATTTT

v_gene: TRBV29-1
abundance: once
len: 9
d_gene: .
j_gene: TRBJ2-3
CDR3aa: CSVRDTQYF
CDR3nt: TGCAGCGTGCGAGATACGCAGTATTTT

v_gene: TRBV6-6
abundance: .
len: 15
d_gene: .
j_gene: TRBJ1-1
CDR3aa: CASSYAAGRITEAFF
CDR3nt: TGTGCCAGCAGTTACGCTGCAGGGAGAATCACTGAAGCTTTCTTT

v_gene: TRBV7-2
abundance: .
len: 18
d_gene: TRBD2
j_gene: TRBJ2-7
CDR3aa: CASSSRTSGGGRRDEQYF
CDR3nt: TGTGCCAGCAGCTCCCGGACCTCGGGGGGAGGGCGGAGGGATGAGCAGTACTTC

v_gene: TRBV5-1
abundance: .
len: 16
d_gene: .
j_gene: TRBJ1-2
CDR3aa: CASLTAPGGFLSGYTF
CDR3nt: TGCGCCAGTCTAACCGCCCCCGGGGGATTCTTGAGTGGCTACACCTTC